The 14 T cell receptor beta chains reported below all come from one sample, sequenced in a study of control samples from healthy donors and cancer patients. The protocol was immunoSEQ multiplex PCR, while the TCRdb copy is restricted to in-frame clones and leaves out a portion. The sample lists 95,000 to 130,000 clones, over 75% occurring once. Source material: PBMCs. The receptor source for this set is a woman aged 45-65 years with colorectal cancer.

This chain uses TRBV5-1 with TRBJ2-5; D may correspond to TRBD1 or TRBD2 (5 bases each). The CDR3 has 17 residues. V shed 3 bases and J shed 4 bases, with 22 bases lying between them. CDR1 and CDR2 from the germline V gene are SGHRS and YFSETQ. The CDR3 sequence: CASSSPHGTAVLETQYF. CDR3 DNA: TGCGCCAGCAGCTCACCTCACGGGACGGCTGTTTTAGAGACCCAGTACTTC.

The chain uses TRBV30 and TRBJ2-4, with unresolved D. The V gene lost 2 bases and the J gene lost 0 bases, with 5 bases spanning the gap. The CDR3 consists of 13 residues. Germline V lookup: CDR1 GTSNPN, CDR2 SVGIG (reference sequence). In DNA form, the CDR3 reads TGTGCCTGGAGTCCGGCAGCCAAAAACATTCAGTACTTC. Translated, it gives CAWSPAAKNIQYF.

The chain has TRBV7-8 and TRBJ2-4; no definite D call. The V gene lost 1 base and the J gene lost 3 bases, with 10 bases spanning the gap. The V gene's germline CDR1 is SGHVS and CDR2 FQNEAQ. The CDR3 length is 15 residues. This CDR3 is CASSLGTANKNIQYF. In nucleotides, the CDR3 is TGTGCCAGCAGCTTAGGGACGGCCAACAAAAACATTCAGTACTTC.

This clone was observed a handful of times. The chain uses TRBV28 and TRBJ2-2; D is unresolved. This CDR3 has 19 amino acids. CDR1 MDHEN and CDR2 SYDVKM come from the germline V gene. V lost 7 bases and J lost 6, with 30 bases in between. The CDR3 sequence: CASTKWVGPEQRWAGELFF. The DNA of the CDR3 is TGTGCCAGCACAAAATGGGTAGGGCCGGAGCAAAGGTGGGCCGGGGAGCTGTTTTTT.

This clone has only one observation. This rearrangement joins TRBV6-6 to TRBJ2-7; TRBD1 matches 11 bases. CDR3 size: 16 residues. The V segment lost 4 bases and the J segment 1 base; nucleotides outside the gene matches: 6. Looked up from germline, CDR1 is MNHNY and CDR2 is SVGAGI (reference sequence). CDR3 DNA: TGTGCCAGCAGTTCCTCCGGGACAGGGGGTTCCTACGAGCAGTACTTC. Translation: CASSSSGTGGSYEQYF.

The chain joins TRBV23-1 to TRBJ2-5, with TRBD1 as a possible D gene (6 bases). TRBV23-1 is given ORF status, its function remaining uncertain. This CDR3 has 15 residues. V was pared by 0 bases and J by 9 bases, with 17 bases between. DNA of the CDR3: TGCGCCAGCAGTCAATCCTGGGGGCAGGTAAGACCCCAGTACTTC. Translated: CASSQSWGQVRPQYF.

This clone appeared a few times. Here the CDR3 reads CASSLRTGPRAFF. The CDR3 DNA sequence: TGTGCCAGCAGCTTAAGGACAGGACCCCGGGCTTTCTTT. This sequence joins TRBV7-2 and TRBJ1-1, with 7 bases fitting TRBD1. Trimming at V came to 2 bases and at J to 11 bases, leaving 8 bases not matched to a gene. The CDR3 has 13 residues. Germline V gene lookup returns CDR1 SGHTA and CDR2 FQGNSA.

The CDR3 bases are TGTGCCAGCGCCTTCAGGGGATTTAACACTGAAGCTTTCTTT. It yields the protein CASAFRGFNTEAFF. V gene TRBV2 combines with J gene TRBJ1-1, with a tentative D call TRBD1 (6 bases). Looked up from germline, CDR1 is SNHLY and CDR2 is FYNNEI. V was trimmed by 8 bases and J by 2 bases, leaving 15 bases between them. This CDR3 is 14 amino acids long.

The rearrangement uses TRBV4-1 and TRBJ2-7; TRBD1 matches 7 bases. V was pared by 2 bases and J by 2 bases, with 9 bases of the junction left unmatched. Germline V gene lookup returns CDR1 MGHRA and CDR2 YSYEKL. There are 16 residues in the CDR3. This CDR3 reads CASSQTSGTVTYEQYF. Written as DNA, the CDR3 is TGCGCCAGCAGCCAAACCTCCGGGACAGTTACCTACGAGCAGTACTTC.

This chain connects TRBV9 to TRBJ2-7; D might be TRBD1 or TRBD2, each matching 7 bases. The CDR3 has 14 amino acids. Germline V gene lookup returns CDR1 SGDLS and CDR2 YYNGEE. V lost 6 bases, J lost 3 bases, and 16 bases lay in between. CDR3 nucleotide sequence: TGTGCCAGCAACAGGGAGGGGGCTAACTACGAGCAGTACTTC. Residues: CASNREGANYEQYF.

The rearrangement links TRBV7-8 to TRBJ1-2; D not certain. V was shortened by 1 base and J by 6 bases, with 9 bases between the two germline ends. This CDR3 has 13 residues. Germline CDR1 is SGHVS and CDR2 is FQNEAQ. The CDR3 region is CASSLVTDHGYTF. Written as DNA, the CDR3 is TGTGCCAGCAGCTTAGTCACGGACCATGGCTACACCTTC.

This clone was recorded only once. V usage is TRBV11-2 and J usage is TRBJ2-1; 9 nucleotides line up with TRBD1. The trim removed 5 bases at V and 7 bases at J, leaving 6 bases unmatched. CDR1 and CDR2 (germline): SGHAT, FQNNGV. The CDR3 is made up of 14 amino acids. As DNA, the CDR3 is TGTGCCAGCAGCGCCCGGACAGGGGAGAATGAGCAGTTCTTC. It encodes CASSARTGENEQFF.

The rearrangement joins TRBV11-2 to TRBJ1-1; no definite D call. CDR3 length: 12 residues. Germline V gene data show CDR1 as SGHAT and CDR2 as FQNNGV. V was shortened by 4 bases and J by 13 bases, with 16 bases between the two germline ends. CDR3 loop: CASSSRTLKLFF. DNA of the CDR3: TGTGCCAGCAGCTCGAGGACCCTCAAGCTTTTCTTT.

V and J are TRBV19 and TRBJ2-3; D unresolved. Trimming left V 5 bases short and J 2 bases short, with 8 bases between. Looked up from germline, CDR1 is LNHDA and CDR2 is SQIVND (reference sequence). The length of the CDR3 is 13 residues. The CDR3 spells CASSGSFTDTQYF. For the CDR3, the DNA is TGTGCCAGTAGTGGTTCCTTCACAGATACGCAGTATTTT.